Here is one T cell receptor (beta chain) with its context. Antigen unknown. The data were taken from a study of T cell repertoires in cytomegalovirus infection. Study at large: Matching HLA type, along with CMV infection, was indicated by public TCR beta signatures. Study findings and constraints: Accumulated public TCR beta family frequency recognized individuals carrying CMV together with the relevant HLA. Predominance within the ex vivo response was attributable to HLA-C-restricted CMV-specific TCR beta clonotypes.

One entry per CDR3 protein, called by TCRdb with MiXCR from the reads. The table records around 530,000 distinct CDR3 sequences, approximately 16% of them present only once. Per the germline V gene, CDR1 is PRHDT and CDR2 is FYEKMQ (reference sequence). The CDR3 sequence is 14 residues long. Trimming cost V 4 bases and J 5 bases; bases outside gene matches: 2. The chain links TRBV13 to TRBJ1-4; 9 bases match TRBD1. Sequences were obtained from CD8+ T cells from PBMCs. The TCR sequence derives from a human donor in good health (CMV status not recorded). Some clones in this sample may be carry-over from other donors' samples. The CDR3 DNA is TGTGCCAGCAGCTCGACAGGGGGGAATGAAAAACTGTTTTTT. Amino acids: CASSSTGGNEKLFF.